Listed below are T cell receptor beta chains from one sample, sequenced in a study of blood T cell repertoires in COVID-19. The data were produced by immunoSEQ multiplex PCR, yet TCRdb's version contains in-frame clones alone and is incomplete. This sample has around 150,000 clones, with roughly 89% found just once. Material: peripheral blood. Receptors were obtained from a human donor in a cohort sampled during active COVID-19. Both conserved end residues are part of each CDR3. The D gene is left open where the match is weak. The listing skips clone size in some rows; elsewhere it reads once, few, many or a size class.

size: -
J: TRBJ1-5
D: -
V: TRBV9
CDR3: CASSVAGGGQPQHF
DNA: TGTGCCAGCAGCGTAGCCGGGGGAGGTCAGCCCCAGCATTTT

size: -
J: TRBJ1-2
D: TRBD1
V: TRBV14
CDR3: CASSPGTGGFGYTF
DNA: TGTGCCAGCAGCCCTGGGACAGGGGGCTTTGGCTACACCTTC

size: -
J: TRBJ2-2
D: -
V: TRBV3-1/TRBV3-2
CDR3: CASSQTYGELFF
DNA: TGTGCCAGCAGCCAAACTTACGGGGAGCTGTTTTTT

size: -
J: TRBJ2-6
D: -
V: TRBV11-2
CDR3: CASSLWTAGEVSGANVLTF
DNA: TGTGCCAGCAGCCTTTGGACGGCAGGGGAAGTCTCTGGGGCCAACGTCCTGACTTTC

size: -
J: TRBJ2-3
D: -
V: TRBV29-1
CDR3: CSVEVAGTDTQYF
DNA: TGCAGCGTTGAGGTTGCAGGAACAGATACGCAGTATTTT

size: -
J: TRBJ2-7
D: TRBD2
V: TRBV9
CDR3: CASSPIGTSGSYEQYF
DNA: TGTGCCAGCAGCCCCATAGGGACTAGCGGGTCCTACGAGCAGTACTTC

size: -
J: TRBJ1-3
D: -
V: TRBV9
CDR3: CASSVASSSGNTIYF
DNA: TGTGCCAGCAGCGTAGCGTCCAGCTCTGGAAACACCATATATTTT

size: -
J: TRBJ1-1
D: TRBD1
V: TRBV28
CDR3: CASSFGQGPEAFF
DNA: TGTGCCAGCAGTTTCGGACAGGGCCCTGAAGCTTTCTTT

size: -
J: TRBJ1-1
D: -
V: TRBV12-3/TRBV12-4
CDR3: CASSADRSPQAFF
DNA: TGTGCCAGCAGTGCCGACAGATCTCCCCAAGCTTTCTTT

size: -
J: TRBJ2-1
D: -
V: TRBV5-8
CDR3: CASSSPRGSVSYNEQFF
DNA: TGTGCCAGCAGCTCTCCCCGGGGGTCCGTTAGCTACAATGAGCAGTTCTTC

size: once
J: TRBJ2-3
D: TRBD1
V: TRBV7-3
CDR3: CASSFSTGGFDTQYF
DNA: TGTGCCAGCAGCTTTTCAACAGGGGGGTTTGATACGCAGTATTTT

size: -
J: TRBJ1-1
D: -
V: TRBV30
CDR3: CAWRAQVNTEAFF
DNA: TGTGCCTGGAGGGCCCAGGTAAACACTGAAGCTTTCTTT

size: -
J: TRBJ2-7
D: TRBD2
V: TRBV7-2
CDR3: CASSLGLAGGREQYF
DNA: TGTGCCAGCAGCTTAGGATTAGCGGGAGGGCGGGAGCAGTACTTC

size: -
J: TRBJ1-4
D: -
V: TRBV2
CDR3: CASRDMLEKLFF
DNA: TGTGCCAGCAGGGACATGTTAGAAAAACTGTTTTTT

size: once
J: TRBJ1-2
D: TRBD1
V: TRBV6-2/TRBV6-3
CDR3: CASSYSGQVGGYTF
DNA: TGTGCCAGCAGTTACTCAGGACAGGTCGGCGGCTACACCTTC

size: -
J: TRBJ2-7
D: TRBD2
V: TRBV7-2
CDR3: CASSLDSGGAPYEQYF
DNA: TGTGCCAGCAGCCTAGATAGCGGGGGGGCTCCTTACGAGCAGTACTTC

size: -
J: TRBJ2-5
D: TRBD1
V: TRBV9
CDR3: CASSGAGGHQETQYF
DNA: TGTGCCAGCAGCGGGGCAGGGGGCCACCAAGAGACCCAGTACTTC

size: -
J: TRBJ1-2
D: TRBD1
V: TRBV29-1
CDR3: CSVEEMQGAGFSNYGYTF
DNA: TGCAGCGTTGAGGAAATGCAGGGGGCGGGGTTCTCTAACTATGGCTACACCTTC

size: -
J: TRBJ1-5
D: TRBD1
V: TRBV2
CDR3: CASSHSGGTGLSNQPQHF
DNA: TGTGCCAGCAGTCATTCAGGGGGGACAGGCCTTAGCAATCAGCCCCAGCATTTT

size: -
J: TRBJ1-5
D: TRBD1
V: TRBV6-6
CDR3: CATTGASNQPQHF
DNA: TGTGCCACCACAGGGGCGAGCAATCAGCCCCAGCATTTT

size: few
J: TRBJ2-5
D: -
V: TRBV5-4
CDR3: CASSPWDWQETQYF
DNA: TGTGCCAGCAGCCCATGGGACTGGCAAGAGACCCAGTACTTC

size: -
J: TRBJ2-1
D: -
V: TRBV30
CDR3: CAWSTRGRVFF
DNA: TGTGCCTGGAGTACCAGGGGCAGGGTGTTCTTC

size: once
J: TRBJ1-2
D: -
V: TRBV5-6
CDR3: CASSPDSHGYTF
DNA: TGTGCCAGCAGCCCCGACAGCCATGGCTACACCTTC

size: once
J: TRBJ1-1
D: TRBD1
V: TRBV15
CDR3: CATSSSGTGQRAFF
DNA: TGTGCCACCAGCAGTTCCGGGACAGGGCAAAGAGCTTTCTTT

size: -
J: TRBJ1-2
D: TRBD1
V: TRBV6-1
CDR3: CASSEGDRGYGYTF
DNA: TGTGCCAGCAGTGAAGGGGACAGGGGCTATGGCTACACCTTC

size: -
J: TRBJ1-1
D: -
V: TRBV2
CDR3: CASSERPRNTEAFF
DNA: TGTGCCAGCAGTGAACGCCCCAGAAACACTGAAGCTTTCTTT

size: -
J: TRBJ1-3
D: -
V: TRBV10-3
CDR3: CAISEEIFSGNTIYF
DNA: TGTGCCATCAGTGAGGAGATTTTCTCTGGAAACACCATATATTTT

size: -
J: TRBJ1-2
D: -
V: TRBV10-3
CDR3: CAIGRTRYGYTF
DNA: TGTGCCATCGGGAGGACGAGGTATGGCTACACCTTC

size: -
J: TRBJ2-1
D: -
V: TRBV7-6
CDR3: CASSLTTGSQFF
DNA: TGTGCCAGCAGCTTAACAACAGGGTCCCAGTTCTTC

size: -
J: TRBJ2-1
D: TRBD2
V: TRBV4-3
CDR3: CASSRGLAGANEQFF
DNA: TGCGCCAGCAGCCGAGGACTAGCGGGGGCTAATGAGCAGTTCTTC

size: -
J: TRBJ1-2
D: TRBD1
V: TRBV7-2
CDR3: CASSLAKDRIYGYTF
DNA: TGTGCCAGCAGCTTAGCTAAGGACAGGATCTATGGCTACACCTTC